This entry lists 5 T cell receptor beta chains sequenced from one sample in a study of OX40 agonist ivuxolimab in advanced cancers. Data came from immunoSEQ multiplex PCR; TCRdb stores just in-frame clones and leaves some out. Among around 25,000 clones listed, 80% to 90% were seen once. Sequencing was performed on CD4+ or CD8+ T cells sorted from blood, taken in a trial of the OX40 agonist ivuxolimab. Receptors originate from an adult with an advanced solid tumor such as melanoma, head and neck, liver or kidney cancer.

The CDR3 is CASSPRGGQPQHF. The DNA of the CDR3 is TGTGCCAGCAGTCCCCGGGGCGGTCAGCCCCAGCATTTT. The chain couples TRBV27 to TRBJ1-5, with D possibly being TRBD1 (5 bases). Trimming stripped 5 bases from V and 6 bases from J, with 11 bases between. Germline CDR1 and CDR2: MNHEY and SMNVEV (reference sequence). The CDR3 is made up of 13 amino acids.

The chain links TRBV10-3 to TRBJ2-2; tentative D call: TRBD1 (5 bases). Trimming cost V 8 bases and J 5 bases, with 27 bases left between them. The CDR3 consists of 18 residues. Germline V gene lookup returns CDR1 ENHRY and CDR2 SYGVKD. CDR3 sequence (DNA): TGTGCCATCCCCCTGGGGCAGGATGCGGCGCCTAGTACCGGGGAGCTGTTTTTT. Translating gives CAIPLGQDAAPSTGELFF.

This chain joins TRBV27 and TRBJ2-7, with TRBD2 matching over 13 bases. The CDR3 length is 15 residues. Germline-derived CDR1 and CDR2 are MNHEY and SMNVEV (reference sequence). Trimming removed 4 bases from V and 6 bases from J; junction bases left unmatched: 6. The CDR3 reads CASSSGTSGKSEQYF. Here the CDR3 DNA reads TGTGCCAGCAGTTCTGGGACTAGCGGGAAGAGCGAGCAGTACTTC.

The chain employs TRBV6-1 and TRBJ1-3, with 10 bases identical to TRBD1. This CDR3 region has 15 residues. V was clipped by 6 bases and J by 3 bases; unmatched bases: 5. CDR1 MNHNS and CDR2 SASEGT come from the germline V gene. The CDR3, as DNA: TGTGCCAGCAGAGACAGGACAGGGGGTGGAAACACCATATATTTT. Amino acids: CASRDRTGGGNTIYF.

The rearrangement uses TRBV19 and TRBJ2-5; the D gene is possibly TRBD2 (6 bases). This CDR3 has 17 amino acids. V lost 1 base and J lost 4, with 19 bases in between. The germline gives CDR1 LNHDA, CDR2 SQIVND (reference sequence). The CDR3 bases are TGTGCCAGTAGTATAGGCCTTGGGGGGTCTTCTCCAGAGACCCAGTACTTC. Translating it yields CASSIGLGGSSPETQYF. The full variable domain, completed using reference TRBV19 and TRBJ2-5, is DGGITQSPKYLFRKEGQNVTLSCEQNLNHDAMYWYRQDPGQGLRLIYYSQIVNDFQKGDIAEGYSVSREKKESFPLTVTSAQKNPTAFYLCASSIGLGGSSPETQYFGPGTRLLVL.